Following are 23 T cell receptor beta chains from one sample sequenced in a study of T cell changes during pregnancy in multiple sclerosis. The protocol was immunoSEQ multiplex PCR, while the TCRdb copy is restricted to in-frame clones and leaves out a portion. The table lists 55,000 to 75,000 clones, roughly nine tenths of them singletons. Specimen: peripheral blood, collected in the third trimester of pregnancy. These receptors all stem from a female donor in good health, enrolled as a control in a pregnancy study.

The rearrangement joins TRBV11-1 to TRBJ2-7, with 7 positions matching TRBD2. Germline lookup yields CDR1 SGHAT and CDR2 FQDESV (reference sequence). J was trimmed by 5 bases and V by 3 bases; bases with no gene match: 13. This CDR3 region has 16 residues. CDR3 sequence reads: CASSLGRGPRDHEQYF. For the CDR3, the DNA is TGTGCCAGCAGCTTGGGGAGGGGCCCCCGGGACCACGAGCAGTACTTC.

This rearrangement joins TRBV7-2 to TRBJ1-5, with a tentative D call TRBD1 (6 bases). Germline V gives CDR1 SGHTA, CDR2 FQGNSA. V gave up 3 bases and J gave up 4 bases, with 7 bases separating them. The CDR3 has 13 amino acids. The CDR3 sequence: CASSLDRNQPQHF. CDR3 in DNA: TGTGCCAGCAGCTTGGACAGAAATCAGCCCCAGCATTTT.

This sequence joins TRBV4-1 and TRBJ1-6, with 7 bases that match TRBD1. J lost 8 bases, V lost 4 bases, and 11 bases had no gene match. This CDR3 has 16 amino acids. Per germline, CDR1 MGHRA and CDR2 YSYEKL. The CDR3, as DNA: TGCGCCAGCAGCCTCTTAGGATCAGGGGGAGATTCACCCCTCCACTTT. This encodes CASSLLGSGGDSPLHF.

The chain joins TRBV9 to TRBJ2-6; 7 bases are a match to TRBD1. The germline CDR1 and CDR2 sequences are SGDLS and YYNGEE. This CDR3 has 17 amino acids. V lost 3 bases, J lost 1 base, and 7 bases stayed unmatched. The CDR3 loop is CASSAHYRGSGANVLTF. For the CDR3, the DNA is TGTGCCAGCAGCGCTCACTACAGGGGATCTGGGGCCAACGTCCTGACTTTC.

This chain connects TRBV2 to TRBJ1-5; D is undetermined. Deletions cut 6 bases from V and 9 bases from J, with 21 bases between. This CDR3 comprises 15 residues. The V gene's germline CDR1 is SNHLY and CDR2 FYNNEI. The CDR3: CASSLGQPVRVPQHF. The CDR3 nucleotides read TGTGCCAGCAGCCTGGGCCAGCCGGTGAGGGTGCCCCAGCATTTT.

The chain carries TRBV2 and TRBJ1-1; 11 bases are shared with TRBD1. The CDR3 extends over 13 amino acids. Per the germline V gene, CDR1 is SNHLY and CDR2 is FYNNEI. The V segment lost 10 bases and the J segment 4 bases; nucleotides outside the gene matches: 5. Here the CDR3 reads CATGQGEITEAFF. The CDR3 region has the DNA TGTGCCACGGGACAGGGGGAAATCACTGAAGCTTTCTTT.

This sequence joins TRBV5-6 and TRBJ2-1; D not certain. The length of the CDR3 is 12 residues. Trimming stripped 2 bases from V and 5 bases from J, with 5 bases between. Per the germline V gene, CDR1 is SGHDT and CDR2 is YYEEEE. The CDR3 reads CASSFPDNEQFF. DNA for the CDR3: TGTGCCAGCAGCTTCCCAGACAATGAGCAGTTCTTC.

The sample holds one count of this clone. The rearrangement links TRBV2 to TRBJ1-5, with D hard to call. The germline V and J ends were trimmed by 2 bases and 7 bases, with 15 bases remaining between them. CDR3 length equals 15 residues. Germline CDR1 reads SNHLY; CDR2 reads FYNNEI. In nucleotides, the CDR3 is TGTGCCAGCAGTGAACGTTCAGGAGGGCCGCAGCCCCAGCATTTT. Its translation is CASSERSGGPQPQHF.

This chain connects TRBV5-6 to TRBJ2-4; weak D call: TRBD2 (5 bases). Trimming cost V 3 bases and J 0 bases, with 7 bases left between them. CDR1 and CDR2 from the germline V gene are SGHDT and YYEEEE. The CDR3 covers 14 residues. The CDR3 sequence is CASSSGLAKNIQYF. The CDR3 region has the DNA TGTGCCAGCAGCTCTGGACTAGCCAAAAACATTCAGTACTTC.

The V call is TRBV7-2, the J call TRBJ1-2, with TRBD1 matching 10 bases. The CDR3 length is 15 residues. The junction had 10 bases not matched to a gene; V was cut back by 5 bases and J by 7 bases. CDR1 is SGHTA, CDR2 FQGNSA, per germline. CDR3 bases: TGTGCCAGCAGCACGACCGGACAGGGGGGCAGTGGCTACACCTTC. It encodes CASSTTGQGGSGYTF.

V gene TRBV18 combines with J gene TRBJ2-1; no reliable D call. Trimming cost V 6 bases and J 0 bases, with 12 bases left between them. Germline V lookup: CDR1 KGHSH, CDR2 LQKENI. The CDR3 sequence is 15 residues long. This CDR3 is CASSPKTSSYNEQFF. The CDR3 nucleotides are TGTGCCAGCTCGCCAAAAACCAGCTCCTACAATGAGCAGTTCTTC.

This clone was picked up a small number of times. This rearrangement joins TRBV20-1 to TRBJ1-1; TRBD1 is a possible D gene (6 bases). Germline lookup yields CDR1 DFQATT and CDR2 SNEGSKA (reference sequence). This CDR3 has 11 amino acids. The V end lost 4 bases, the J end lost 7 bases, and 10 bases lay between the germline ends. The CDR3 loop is CSATTGFEAFF. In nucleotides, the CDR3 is TGCAGTGCTACTACAGGGTTTGAAGCTTTCTTT.

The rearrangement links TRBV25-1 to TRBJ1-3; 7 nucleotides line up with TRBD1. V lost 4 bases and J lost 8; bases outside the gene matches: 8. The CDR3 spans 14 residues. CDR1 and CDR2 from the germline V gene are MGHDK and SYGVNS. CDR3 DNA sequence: TGTGCCAGCAGTGGAGGCCCAGGGGGGTACACCATATATTTT. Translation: CASSGGPGGYTIYF.

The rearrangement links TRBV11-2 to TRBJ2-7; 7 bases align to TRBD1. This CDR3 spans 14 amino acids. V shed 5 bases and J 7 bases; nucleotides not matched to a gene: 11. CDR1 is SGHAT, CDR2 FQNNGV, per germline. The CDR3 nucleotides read TGTGCCAGCAGCCCCCAGGGACAGTCTATGGAGCAGTACTTC. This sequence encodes CASSPQGQSMEQYF.

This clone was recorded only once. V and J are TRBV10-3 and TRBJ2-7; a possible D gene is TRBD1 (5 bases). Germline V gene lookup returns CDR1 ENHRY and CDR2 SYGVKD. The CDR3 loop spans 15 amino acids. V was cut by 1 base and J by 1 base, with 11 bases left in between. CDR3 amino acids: CAISEYTGASYEQYF. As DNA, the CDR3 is TGTGCCATCAGTGAGTACACAGGTGCATCCTACGAGCAGTACTTC.

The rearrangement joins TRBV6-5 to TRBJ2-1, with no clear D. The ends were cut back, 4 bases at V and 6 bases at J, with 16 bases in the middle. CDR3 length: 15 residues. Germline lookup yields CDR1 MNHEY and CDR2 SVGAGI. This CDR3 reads CASSFVPEIGNEQFF. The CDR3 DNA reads TGTGCCAGCAGTTTTGTACCCGAGATTGGCAATGAGCAGTTCTTC.

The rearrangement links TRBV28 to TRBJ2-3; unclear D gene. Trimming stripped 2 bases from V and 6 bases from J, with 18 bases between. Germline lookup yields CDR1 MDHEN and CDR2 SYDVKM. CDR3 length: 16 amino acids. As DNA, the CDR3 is TGTGCCAGCAGTTTAAGGATCCTAGGAGTTCCGGATACGCAGTATTTT. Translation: CASSLRILGVPDTQYF.

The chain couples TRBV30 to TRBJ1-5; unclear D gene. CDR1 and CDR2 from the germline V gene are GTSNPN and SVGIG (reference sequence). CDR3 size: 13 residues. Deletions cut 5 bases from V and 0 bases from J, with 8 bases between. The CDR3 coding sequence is TGTGCCTGGGGCCCAGGTAGCAATCAGCCCCAGCATTTT. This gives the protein CAWGPGSNQPQHF.

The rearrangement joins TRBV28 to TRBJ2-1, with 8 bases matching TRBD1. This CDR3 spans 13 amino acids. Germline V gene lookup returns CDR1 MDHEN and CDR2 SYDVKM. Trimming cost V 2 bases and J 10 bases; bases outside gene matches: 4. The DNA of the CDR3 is TGTGCCAGCAGTTTAGGACAGGGTCGAGAGCAGTTCTTC. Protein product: CASSLGQGREQFF.

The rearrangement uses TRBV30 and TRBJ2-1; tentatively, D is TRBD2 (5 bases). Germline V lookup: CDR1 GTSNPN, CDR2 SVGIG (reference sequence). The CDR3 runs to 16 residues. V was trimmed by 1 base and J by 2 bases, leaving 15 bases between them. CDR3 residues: CAWSGADQRTYNEQFF. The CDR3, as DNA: TGTGCCTGGAGTGGGGCTGACCAGCGGACCTACAATGAGCAGTTCTTC.

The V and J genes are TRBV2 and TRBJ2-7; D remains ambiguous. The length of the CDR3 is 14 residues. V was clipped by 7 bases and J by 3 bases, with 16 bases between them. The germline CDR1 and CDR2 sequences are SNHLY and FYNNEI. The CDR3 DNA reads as TGTGCCAGCACCCAGACTGTAACCTACTACGAGCAGTACTTC. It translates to CASTQTVTYYEQYF.

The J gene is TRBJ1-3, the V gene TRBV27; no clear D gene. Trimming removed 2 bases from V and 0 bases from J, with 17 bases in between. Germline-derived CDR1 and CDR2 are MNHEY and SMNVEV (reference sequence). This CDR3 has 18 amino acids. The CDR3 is CASSLMVPRSFSGNTIYF. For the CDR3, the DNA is TGTGCCAGCAGTTTAATGGTCCCCAGGTCCTTCTCTGGAAACACCATATATTTT.

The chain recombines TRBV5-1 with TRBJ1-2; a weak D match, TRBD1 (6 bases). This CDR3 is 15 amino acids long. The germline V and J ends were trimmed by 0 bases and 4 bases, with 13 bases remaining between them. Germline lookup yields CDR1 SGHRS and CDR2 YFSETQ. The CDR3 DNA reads TGCGCCAGCAGCTTGGATGAAGGGGGTGCCTATGGCTACACCTTC. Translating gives CASSLDEGGAYGYTF.